This T cell receptor (beta chain) was sequenced in a study of chemoradiotherapy in HPV16-positive cancers. Over chemoradiotherapy, repertoires were sampled more than once. Profiled with immunoSEQ multiplex PCR; TCRdb holds only in-frame clones, not every one. Here the sample spans under 14,000 clones, 74% being singletons. The sequence was obtained from a human donor with HPV-associated anogenital cancer. The sample was acquired from a patient who underwent chemoradiotherapy.

The CDR3 protein is CASSFGLAVPPAGETQYF. The CDR3 DNA reads TGTGCCAGCAGCTTCGGACTAGCGGTACCTCCCGCCGGAGAGACCCAGTACTTC. The chain is built from TRBV7-2 and TRBJ2-5; 10 bases agree with TRBD2. V shed 3 bases, J shed 4 bases, and the junction held 14 bases outside the gene matches. Germline loops: CDR1 SGHTA, CDR2 FQGNSA. The CDR3 length is 18 residues.